Detailed here is one TCR beta chain. This specimen comes from a study of graft-versus-host responses after intestinal transplantation. On the study more broadly: Anti-thymocyte globulin induction, then tacrolimus and steroids for two to four years, went to all recipients.

Irradiated, violet-dye-labeled stimulators (around 200,000) were plated alongside around 200,000 CFSE-labeled responders. TCRdb's copy holds only in-frame clones and misses some; the assay was immunoSEQ multiplex PCR. This table has roughly 5,000 clones, around 28% appearing once. This CDR3 is 15 amino acids long. Germline values: CDR1 SGHAT, CDR2 FQNNGV. Trimming cost V 5 bases and J 0 bases; bases outside gene matches: 4. The sequencing used alloreactive CD4+ T cells from a mixed lymphocyte reaction culture, collected before intestinal transplant. Subset specified: CFSE-low proliferating T cells sorted from approximately six-day pre-transplant mixed lymphocyte reaction (GvH or HvG direction). The TCR was taken from a human patient who received an intestinal transplant. The chain employs TRBV11-2 and TRBJ2-1, with TRBD2 matching over 7 bases. CDR3 nucleotide sequence: TGTGCCAGCAGCACCGGGGGGAGCTCCTACAATGAGCAGTTCTTC. Its protein is CASSTGGSSYNEQFF.